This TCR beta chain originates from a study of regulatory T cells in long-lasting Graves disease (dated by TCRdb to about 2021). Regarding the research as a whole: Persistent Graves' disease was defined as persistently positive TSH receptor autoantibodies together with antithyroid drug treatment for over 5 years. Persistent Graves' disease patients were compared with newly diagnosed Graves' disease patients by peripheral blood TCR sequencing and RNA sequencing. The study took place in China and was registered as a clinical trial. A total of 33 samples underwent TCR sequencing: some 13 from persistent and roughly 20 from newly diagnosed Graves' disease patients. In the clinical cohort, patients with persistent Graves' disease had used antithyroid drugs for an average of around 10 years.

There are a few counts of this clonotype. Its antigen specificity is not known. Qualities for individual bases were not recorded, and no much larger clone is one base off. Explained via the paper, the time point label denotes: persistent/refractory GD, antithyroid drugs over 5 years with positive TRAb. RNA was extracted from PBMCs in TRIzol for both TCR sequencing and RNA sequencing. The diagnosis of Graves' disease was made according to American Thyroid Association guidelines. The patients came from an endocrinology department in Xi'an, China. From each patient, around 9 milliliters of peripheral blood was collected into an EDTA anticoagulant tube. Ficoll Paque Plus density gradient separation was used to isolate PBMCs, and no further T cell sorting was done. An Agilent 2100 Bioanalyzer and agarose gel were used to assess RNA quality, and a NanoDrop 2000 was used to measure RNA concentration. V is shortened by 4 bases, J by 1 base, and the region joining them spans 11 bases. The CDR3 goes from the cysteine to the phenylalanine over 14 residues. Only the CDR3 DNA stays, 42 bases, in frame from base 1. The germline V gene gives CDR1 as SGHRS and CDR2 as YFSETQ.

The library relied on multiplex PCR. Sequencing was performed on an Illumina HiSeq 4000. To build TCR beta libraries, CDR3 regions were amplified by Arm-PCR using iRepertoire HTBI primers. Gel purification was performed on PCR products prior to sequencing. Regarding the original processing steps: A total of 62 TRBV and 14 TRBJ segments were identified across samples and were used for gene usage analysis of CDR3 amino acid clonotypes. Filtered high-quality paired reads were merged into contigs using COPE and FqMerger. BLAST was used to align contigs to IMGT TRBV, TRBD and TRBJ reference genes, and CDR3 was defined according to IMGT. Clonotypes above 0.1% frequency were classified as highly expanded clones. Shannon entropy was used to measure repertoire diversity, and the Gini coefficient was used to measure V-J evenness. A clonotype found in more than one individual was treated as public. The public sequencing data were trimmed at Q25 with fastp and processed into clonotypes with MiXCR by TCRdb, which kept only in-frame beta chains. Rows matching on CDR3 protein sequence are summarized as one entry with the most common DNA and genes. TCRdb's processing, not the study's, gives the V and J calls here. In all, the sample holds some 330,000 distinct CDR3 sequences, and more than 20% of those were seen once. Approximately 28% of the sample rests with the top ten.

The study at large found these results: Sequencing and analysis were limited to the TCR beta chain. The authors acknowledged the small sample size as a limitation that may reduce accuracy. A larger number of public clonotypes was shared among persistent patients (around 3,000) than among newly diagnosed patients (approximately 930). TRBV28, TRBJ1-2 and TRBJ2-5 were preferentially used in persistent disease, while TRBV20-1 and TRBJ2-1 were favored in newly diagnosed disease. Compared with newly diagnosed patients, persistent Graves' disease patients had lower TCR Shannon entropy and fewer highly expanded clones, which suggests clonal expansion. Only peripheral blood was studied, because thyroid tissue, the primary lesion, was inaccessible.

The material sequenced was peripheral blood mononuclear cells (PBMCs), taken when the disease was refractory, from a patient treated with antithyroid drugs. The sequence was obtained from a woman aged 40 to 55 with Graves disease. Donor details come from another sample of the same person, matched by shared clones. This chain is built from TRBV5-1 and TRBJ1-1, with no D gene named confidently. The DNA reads TGCGCCAGCAGCCCCGGACGGGAGAACACTGAAGCTTTCTTT. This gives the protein CASSPGRENTEAFF.